These T cell receptor beta chains were read from a single sample in a study of regulatory T cells in long-lasting Graves disease. MiXCR, run by TCRdb on the multiplex PCR reads, gives a single entry per CDR3 protein. The sample holds about 460,000 distinct CDR3 sequences, 12% to 15% seen once. Separately, the same data were catalogued under a study of T cells in Graves' hyperthyroidism and ophthalmopathy.

The input for sequencing was peripheral blood mononuclear cells (PBMCs), taken at new diagnosis, from a patient treated with antithyroid drugs. The source of these receptors is a woman aged 45 to 65 with Graves disease. The CDR3 runs from the conserved cysteine through the conserved F or W. A D gene is named only where the DNA matches it firmly. The size entry is marked missing in some rows and otherwise reads once, few, many or a size class.

-	many	TRBV5-1	TRBJ2-1	CASSLGGPLRYNEQFF	TGCGCCAGCAGCTTGGGAGGGCCGTTGAGGTACAATGAGCAGTTCTTC
-	-	TRBV19	TRBJ2-2	CASSITVNTGELFF	TGTGCCAGTAGTATTACTGTTAACACCGGGGAGCTGTTTTTT
TRBD1	-	TRBV6-4	TRBJ2-1	CASSDEKGAYNEQFF	TGTGCCAGCAGTGACGAAAAGGGGGCTTACAATGAGCAGTTCTTC
TRBD2	many	TRBV20-1	TRBJ2-1	CSARDWRTSVLDNEQFF	TGCAGTGCTAGAGATTGGAGGACTAGCGTTCTAGACAATGAGCAGTTCTTC
-	-	TRBV29-1	TRBJ1-4	CSVWNNEKLFF	TGCAGCGTTTGGAACAATGAAAAACTGTTTTTT
-	many	TRBV11-2	TRBJ2-5	CASRIQGMETQYF	TGTGCCAGCAGAATACAGGGAATGGAGACCCAGTACTTC
TRBD1	many	TRBV2	TRBJ2-7	CASRGQGPYEQYF	TGTGCCAGCAGGGGACAGGGGCCATACGAGCAGTACTTC
-	few	TRBV6-2/TRBV6-3	TRBJ1-2	CASSEGPISEGYTF	TGTGCCAGCAGTGAAGGGCCTATAAGCGAGGGCTACACCTTC
-	few	TRBV5-4	TRBJ2-7	CASSLALGGRAYEQYF	TGTGCCAGCAGCTTGGCCCTGGGCGGTAGAGCCTACGAGCAGTACTTC
TRBD2	many	TRBV7-2	TRBJ2-5	CASSFPGLAGWETQYF	TGTGCCAGCAGCTTCCCAGGACTAGCGGGATGGGAGACCCAGTACTTC
TRBD1	many	TRBV20-1	TRBJ2-5	CSAKDRVEETQYF	TGCAGTGCTAAGGACAGGGTCGAGGAGACCCAGTACTTC
-	many	TRBV6-1	TRBJ1-2	CASRTSNYGYTF	TGTGCCAGCAGGACCTCAAACTATGGCTACACCTTC
TRBD1	-	TRBV9	TRBJ2-1	CASSHHPGGYSYNEQFF	TGTGCCAGCAGCCACCATCCAGGGGGCTACTCCTACAATGAGCAGTTCTTC
TRBD2	-	TRBV7-8	TRBJ2-7	CASSFGTTSYEQYF	TGTGCCAGCAGCTTTGGGACTACCTCCTACGAGCAGTACTTC
TRBD1	many	TRBV7-9	TRBJ2-5	CASSLRGQGGETQYF	TGTGCCAGCAGCCTCCGGGGACAGGGCGGAGAGACCCAGTACTTC
-	-	TRBV7-9	TRBJ1-1	CASSFASLRQNPKIEAFF	TGTGCCAGCAGCTTCGCTAGCCTCCGCCAGAACCCGAAAATTGAAGCTTTCTTT